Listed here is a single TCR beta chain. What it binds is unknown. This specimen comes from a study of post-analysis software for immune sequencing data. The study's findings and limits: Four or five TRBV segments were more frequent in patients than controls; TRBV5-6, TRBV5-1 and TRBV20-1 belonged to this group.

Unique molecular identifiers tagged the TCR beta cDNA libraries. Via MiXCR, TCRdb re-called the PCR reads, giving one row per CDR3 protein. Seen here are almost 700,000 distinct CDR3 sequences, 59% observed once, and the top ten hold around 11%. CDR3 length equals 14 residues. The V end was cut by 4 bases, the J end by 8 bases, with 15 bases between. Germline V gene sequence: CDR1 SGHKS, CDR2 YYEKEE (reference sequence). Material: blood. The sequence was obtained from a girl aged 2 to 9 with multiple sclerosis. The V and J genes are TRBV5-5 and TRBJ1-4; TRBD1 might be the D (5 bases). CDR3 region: CASSVDTGGEKLFF. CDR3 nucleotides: TGTGCCAGCAGCGTGGACACCGGAGGGGAAAAACTGTTTTTT.